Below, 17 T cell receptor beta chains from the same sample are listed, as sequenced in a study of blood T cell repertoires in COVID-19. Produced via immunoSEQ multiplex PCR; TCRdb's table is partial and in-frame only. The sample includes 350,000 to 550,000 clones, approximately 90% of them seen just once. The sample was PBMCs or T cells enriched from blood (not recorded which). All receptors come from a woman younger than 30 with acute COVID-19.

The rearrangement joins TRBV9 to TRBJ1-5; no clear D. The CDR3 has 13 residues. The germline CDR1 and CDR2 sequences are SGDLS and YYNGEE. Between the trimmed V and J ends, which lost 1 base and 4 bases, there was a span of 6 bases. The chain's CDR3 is CASSVSENQPQHF. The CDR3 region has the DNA TGTGCCAGCAGCGTATCTGAGAATCAGCCCCAGCATTTT. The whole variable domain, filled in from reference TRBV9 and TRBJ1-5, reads DSGVTQTPKHLITATGQRVTLRCSPRSGDLSVYWYQQSLDQGLQFLIQYYNGEERAKGNILERFSAQQFPDLHSELNLSSLELGDSALYFCASSVSENQPQHFGDGTRLSIL.

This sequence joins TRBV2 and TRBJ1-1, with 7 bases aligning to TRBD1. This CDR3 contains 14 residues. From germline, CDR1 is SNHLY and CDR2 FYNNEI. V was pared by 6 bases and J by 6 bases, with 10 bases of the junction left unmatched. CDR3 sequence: CASSPETGDPEAFF. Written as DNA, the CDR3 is TGTGCCAGCAGCCCCGAAACAGGGGATCCTGAAGCTTTCTTT.

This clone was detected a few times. The CDR3 here is CSAALNTEAFF. The CDR3 nucleotides read TGCAGCGCGGCTTTGAACACTGAAGCTTTCTTT. This chain connects TRBV29-1 to TRBJ1-1; D unclear. V lost 7 bases to trimming and J lost 0 bases, with 6 bases between them. This CDR3 contains 11 residues. Germline CDR1 and CDR2: SQVTM and ANQGSEA.

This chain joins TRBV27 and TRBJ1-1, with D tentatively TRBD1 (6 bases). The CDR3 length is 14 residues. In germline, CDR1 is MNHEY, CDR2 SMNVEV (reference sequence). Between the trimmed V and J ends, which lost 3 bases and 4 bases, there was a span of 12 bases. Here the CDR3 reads CASSFTGLSTEAFF. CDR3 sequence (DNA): TGTGCCAGCAGTTTTACAGGGCTGTCCACTGAAGCTTTCTTT.

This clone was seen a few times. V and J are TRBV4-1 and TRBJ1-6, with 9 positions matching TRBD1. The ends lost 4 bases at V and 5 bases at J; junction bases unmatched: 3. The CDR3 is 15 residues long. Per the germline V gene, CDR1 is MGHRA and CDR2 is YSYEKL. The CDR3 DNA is TGCGCCAGCAGCCCTCGGGACAGGGATAATTCACCCCTCCACTTT. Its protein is CASSPRDRDNSPLHF.

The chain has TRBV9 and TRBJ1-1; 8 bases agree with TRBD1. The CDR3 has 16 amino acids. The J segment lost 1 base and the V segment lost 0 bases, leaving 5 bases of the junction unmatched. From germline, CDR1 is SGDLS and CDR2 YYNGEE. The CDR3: CASSVAGTGWNTEAFF. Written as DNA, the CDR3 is TGTGCCAGCAGCGTAGCGGGGACAGGATGGAACACTGAAGCTTTCTTT. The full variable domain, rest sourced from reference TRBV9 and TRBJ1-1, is DSGVTQTPKHLITATGQRVTLRCSPRSGDLSVYWYQQSLDQGLQFLIQYYNGEERAKGNILERFSAQQFPDLHSELNLSSLELGDSALYFCASSVAGTGWNTEAFFGQGTRLTVV.

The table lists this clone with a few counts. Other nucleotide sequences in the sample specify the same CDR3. In DNA, the CDR3 is TGTGCCAGCAGCCCCCGACTAGCGGGGGATACCGGGGAGCTGTTTTTT. This sequence encodes CASSPRLAGDTGELFF. The chain combines TRBV7-9 with TRBJ2-2; 12 bases align to TRBD2. V lost 5 bases, J lost 5 bases, and 6 bases stayed unmatched. The CDR3 is 16 amino acids. The V gene's germline CDR1 is SEHNR and CDR2 FQNEAQ (reference sequence).

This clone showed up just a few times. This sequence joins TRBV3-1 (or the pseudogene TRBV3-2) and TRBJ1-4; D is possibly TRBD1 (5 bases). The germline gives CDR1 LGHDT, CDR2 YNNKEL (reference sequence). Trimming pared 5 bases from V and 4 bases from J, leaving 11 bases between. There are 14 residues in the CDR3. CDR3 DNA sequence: TGTGCCAGCAGCTATTTACAGGTTAATGAAAAACTGTTTTTT. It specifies CASSYLQVNEKLFF.

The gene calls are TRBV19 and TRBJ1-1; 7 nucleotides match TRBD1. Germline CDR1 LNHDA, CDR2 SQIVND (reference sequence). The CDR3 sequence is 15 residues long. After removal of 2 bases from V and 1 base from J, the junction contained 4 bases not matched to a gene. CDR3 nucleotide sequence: TGTGCCAGTAGTATACAGGGGGAGAGGAACACTGAAGCTTTCTTT. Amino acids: CASSIQGERNTEAFF. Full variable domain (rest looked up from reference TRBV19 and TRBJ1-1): DGGITQSPKYLFRKEGQNVTLSCEQNLNHDAMYWYRQDPGQGLRLIYYSQIVNDFQKGDIAEGYSVSREKKESFPLTVTSAQKNPTAFYLCASSIQGERNTEAFFGQGTRLTVV.

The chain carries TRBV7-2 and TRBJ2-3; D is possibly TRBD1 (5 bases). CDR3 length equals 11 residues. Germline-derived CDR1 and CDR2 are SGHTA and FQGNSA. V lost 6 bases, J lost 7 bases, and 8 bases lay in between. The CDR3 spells CASRDINTQYF. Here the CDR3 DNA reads TGTGCCAGCAGGGACATTAATACGCAGTATTTT.

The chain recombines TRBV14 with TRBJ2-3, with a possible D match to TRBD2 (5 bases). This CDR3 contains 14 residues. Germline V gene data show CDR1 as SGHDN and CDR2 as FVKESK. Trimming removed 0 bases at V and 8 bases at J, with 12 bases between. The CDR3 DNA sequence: TGTGCCAGCAGCCAAGATGGGAGAGACGGTACGCAGTATTTT. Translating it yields CASSQDGRDGTQYF.

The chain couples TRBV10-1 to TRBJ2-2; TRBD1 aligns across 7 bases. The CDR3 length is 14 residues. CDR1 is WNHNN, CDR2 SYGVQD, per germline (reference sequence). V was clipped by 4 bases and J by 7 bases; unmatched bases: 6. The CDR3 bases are TGCGCCAGCAGTGGAGACAGGGTCATCGGGGAGCTGTTTTTT. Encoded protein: CASSGDRVIGELFF.

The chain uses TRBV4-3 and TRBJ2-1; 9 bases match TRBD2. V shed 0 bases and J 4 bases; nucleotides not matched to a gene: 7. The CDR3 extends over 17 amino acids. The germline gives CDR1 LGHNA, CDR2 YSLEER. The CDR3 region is CASSQDIAGGGYNEQFF. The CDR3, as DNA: TGCGCCAGCAGCCAAGATATCGCGGGAGGGGGGTACAATGAGCAGTTCTTC.

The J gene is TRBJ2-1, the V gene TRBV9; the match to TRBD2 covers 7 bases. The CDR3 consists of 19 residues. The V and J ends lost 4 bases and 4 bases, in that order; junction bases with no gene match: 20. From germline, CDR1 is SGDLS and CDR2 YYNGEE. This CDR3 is CASSKSQRPAVGGYNEQFF. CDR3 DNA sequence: TGTGCCAGCAGCAAATCCCAACGACCCGCTGTCGGGGGGTACAATGAGCAGTTCTTC. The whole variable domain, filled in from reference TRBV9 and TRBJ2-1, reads DSGVTQTPKHLITATGQRVTLRCSPRSGDLSVYWYQQSLDQGLQFLIQYYNGEERAKGNILERFSAQQFPDLHSELNLSSLELGDSALYFCASSKSQRPAVGGYNEQFFGPGTRLTVL.

CDR3 nucleotides: TGCAGTGCTAGTAGAATGGGGGGGCGGGAAGAGACCCAGTACTTC. It codes for CSASRMGGREETQYF. This rearrangement joins TRBV20-1 to TRBJ2-5, with D perhaps TRBD2 (7 bases). CDR3 size: 15 residues. Germline V gene lookup returns CDR1 DFQATT and CDR2 SNEGSKA (reference sequence). With 3 bases removed from V and 3 bases from J, the gap between germline ends came to 17 bases.

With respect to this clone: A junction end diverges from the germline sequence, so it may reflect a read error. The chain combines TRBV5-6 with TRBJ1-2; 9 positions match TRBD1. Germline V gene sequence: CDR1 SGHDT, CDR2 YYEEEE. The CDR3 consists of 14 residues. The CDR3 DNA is TGTGCCAGCAGACTCAGGGACAGGGACTACGGCTACACCTTC. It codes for CASRLRDRDYGYTF. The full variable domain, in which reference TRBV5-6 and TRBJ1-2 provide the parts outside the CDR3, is DAGVTQSPTHLIKTRGQQVTLRCSPKSGHDTVSWYQQALGQGPQFIFQYYEEEERQRGNFPDRFSGHQFPNYSSELNVNALLLGDSALYLCASRLRDRDYGYTFGSGTRLTVV.

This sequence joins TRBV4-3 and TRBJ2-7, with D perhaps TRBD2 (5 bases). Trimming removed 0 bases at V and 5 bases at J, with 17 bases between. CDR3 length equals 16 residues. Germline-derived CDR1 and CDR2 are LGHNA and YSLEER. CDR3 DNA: TGCGCCAGCAGCCAAGATCTATGGGAGTTTGAGAACGAGCAGTACTTC. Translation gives CASSQDLWEFENEQYF.